Listed below are T cell receptor beta chains from one sample, sequenced in a study of breast tumors, draining lymph nodes, adjacent tissues. TCRdb fed the multiplex PCR reads into MiXCR, producing one record per CDR3 protein. The sample lists approximately 230,000 distinct CDR3 sequences, about 34% occurring once. The sample was axillary lymph node tissue. These receptors all stem from a female donor with breast cancer. Some clones in this sample may be carry-over from other donors' samples. CDR3s leave out the opening cysteine and the closing phenylalanine or tryptophan.

v_gene	j_gene	CDR3aa
TRBV6-5	TRBJ1-2	ASRQDSSYGYT
TRBV5-1	TRBJ2-3	ASSPFPIGGLNNEQY
TRBV20-1	TRBJ2-3	SARDRGTSGRIGTDTQY
TRBV29-1	TRBJ2-4	SVGALRNNIQY
TRBV24-1	TRBJ2-2	ATSDPGTYTGELF
TRBV5-6	TRBJ1-4	ASSLAGQGRTTNEKLF
TRBV5-4	TRBJ2-2	ASSSQRGNTGELF
TRBV7-3	TRBJ1-2	ASSLRTGGGYT
TRBV7-9	TRBJ2-5	ASSSIAGVGETQH
TRBV3-1	TRBJ1-2	ASSQGPFWWT
TRBV7-9	TRBJ2-2	ASSLAASGAGELF
TRBV6-6	TRBJ2-7	ASSRLSYEQY
TRBV19	TRBJ2-2	ASSEQANTGELF
TRBV20-1	TRBJ1-4	SARYREKLF
TRBV20-1	TRBJ2-2	SANGGQGGIGELF
TRBV2	TRBJ2-3	ASSARMSNTDTQY
TRBV25-1	TRBJ1-2	ASSDPTALGGGYT
TRBV30	TRBJ1-1	AWRPEGVWGTEAF
TRBV6-1	TRBJ1-2	ASSNQGYGYT
TRBV6-5	TRBJ1-2	ASSYLGAWTDQPILNYGYT
TRBV20-1	TRBJ1-3	SAAVWGAGNTIY
TRBV5-4	TRBJ2-1	ASSSGLAGGPGSNEQF
TRBV3-1	TRBJ2-1	ASSQEGLALF
TRBV24-1	TRBJ1-5	ATSDPRTGGNQPQH
TRBV20-1	TRBJ1-2	SATGTAYGYT
TRBV29-1	TRBJ1-2	SVEYTEGYT
TRBV12-3/TRBV12-4	TRBJ2-2	ASSLTLVENTGELF
TRBV25-1	TRBJ2-7	ASSARALAGGYEQY
TRBV7-9	TRBJ2-6	ASSLERPGANVLT